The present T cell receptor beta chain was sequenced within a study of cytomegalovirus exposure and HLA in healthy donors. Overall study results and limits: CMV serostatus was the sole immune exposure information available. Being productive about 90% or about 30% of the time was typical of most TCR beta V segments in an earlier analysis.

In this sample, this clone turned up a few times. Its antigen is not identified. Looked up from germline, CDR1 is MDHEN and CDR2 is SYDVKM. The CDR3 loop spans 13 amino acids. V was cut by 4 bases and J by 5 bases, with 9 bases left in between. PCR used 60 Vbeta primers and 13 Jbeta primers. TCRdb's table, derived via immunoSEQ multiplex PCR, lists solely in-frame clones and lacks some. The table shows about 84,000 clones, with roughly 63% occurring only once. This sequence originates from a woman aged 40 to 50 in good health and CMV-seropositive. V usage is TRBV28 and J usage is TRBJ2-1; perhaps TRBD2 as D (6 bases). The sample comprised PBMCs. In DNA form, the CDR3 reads TGTGCCAGCAGTTGGGGACTGAACAATGAGCAGTTCTTC. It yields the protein CASSWGLNNEQFF.